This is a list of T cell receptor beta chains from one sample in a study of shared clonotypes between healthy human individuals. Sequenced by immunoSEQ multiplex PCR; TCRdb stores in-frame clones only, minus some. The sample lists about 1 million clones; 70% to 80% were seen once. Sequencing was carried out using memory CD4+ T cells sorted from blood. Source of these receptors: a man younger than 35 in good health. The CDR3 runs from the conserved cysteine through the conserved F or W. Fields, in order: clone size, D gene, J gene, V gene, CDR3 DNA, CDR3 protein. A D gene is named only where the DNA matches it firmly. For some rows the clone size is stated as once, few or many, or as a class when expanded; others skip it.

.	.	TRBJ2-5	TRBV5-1	TGCGCCAGCAGCCGGATCATTCGGACGGAGGTACGGGAGACCCAGTACTTC	CASSRIIRTEVRETQYF
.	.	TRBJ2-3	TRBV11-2	TGTGCCAGCAGCTCGGGACTCCAAGGGGGAGATACGCAGTATTTT	CASSSGLQGGDTQYF
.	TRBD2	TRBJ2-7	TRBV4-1	TGCGCCAGCAGCCAAAATATAGCGGGGGCTGCCTACGAGCAGTACTTC	CASSQNIAGAAYEQYF
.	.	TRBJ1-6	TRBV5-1	TGCGCCAGCAGCTTGCTTTCATTATCTGGAGCTTTCTCCTATAATTCACCCCTCCACTTT	CASSLLSLSGAFSYNSPLHF
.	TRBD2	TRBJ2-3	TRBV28	TGTGCCAGCAGGGGGGGGTTCACAGATACGCAGTATTTT	CASRGGFTDTQYF
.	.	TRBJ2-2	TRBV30	TGTGCCTTCGGGAGCGGACTTACCGGGGAGCTGTTTTTT	CAFGSGLTGELFF
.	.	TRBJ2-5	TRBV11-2	TGTGCCAGCAGCCTGTCTGGGGGGCAAGAGACCCAGTACTTC	CASSLSGGQETQYF
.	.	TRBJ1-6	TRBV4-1	TGCGCCAGCAGCCAACAATGGGCCGAGGGTTCACCCCTCCACTTT	CASSQQWAEGSPLHF
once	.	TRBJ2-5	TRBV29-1	TGCAGCGTTGATCTAGGAGGAGAGACCCAGTACTTC	CSVDLGGETQYF
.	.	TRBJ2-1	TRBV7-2	TGTGCCAGCAGCTCCTATGGTAGAAATGAGCAGTTCTTC	CASSSYGRNEQFF
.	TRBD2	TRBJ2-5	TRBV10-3	TGTGCCATCAGCTTCCGACTAGCGGGAGGACAAGAGACCCAGTACTTC	CAISFRLAGGQETQYF
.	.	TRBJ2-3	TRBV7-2	TGTGCCAGCAGCTTAGCCGATACGCAGTATTTT	CASSLADTQYF
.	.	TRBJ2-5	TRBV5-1	TGCGCCAGCAGCTTGGCCCGGGGCAGAGTGGAGGAGACCCAGTACTTC	CASSLARGRVEETQYF
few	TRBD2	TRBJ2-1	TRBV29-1	TGCAGCGTTGAAAGAGGTAGCGGGATTATTAGCTCCTACAATGAGCAGTTCTTC	CSVERGSGIISSYNEQFF